This T cell receptor beta chain was sequenced during a study of CXCR3-negative and CXCR3-positive naive CD8 T cells. Libraries were UMI-labeled 5' RACE TRB cDNA. TCRdb re-called the 5' RACE reads; every CDR3 protein appears as one record, without DNA. The repertoire table contains some 130,000 distinct CDR3 sequences. This CDR3 has 15 residues. Germline V lookup: CDR1 MGHRA, CDR2 YSYEKL. Study-level results: Because surface CD5 did not distinguish the naive subsets, TCR strength was inferred from TRB CDR3 properties. Diversity was high in both naive subsets and much lower in memory cells. Within a donor, both naive subsets shared TRBV-TRBJ usage, unlike memory cells.

Comment on this clonotype: Its cognate antigen is unknown.

Within the CD8+ T cell compartment, naive cells were CD45RO-CCR7+CD27+CD95-. Sequencing was performed on naive CXCR3- CD8+ T cells from blood. Subset noted: CD45RO-CCR7+CD27+CD95- naive CD8+ T cells lacking CXCR3 (TNR3-). This TCR derives from a human donor in good health. Some clones in this sample may be carry-over from other donors' samples. V usage is TRBV4-1 and J usage is TRBJ2-7; TCRdb indicates TRBD2, and absent DNA this call remains unverified. The CDR3 region is CASSPGTSGAYEQYF.